This entry describes one T cell receptor (beta chain). Its antigen is unknown. The CDR3 is 17 residues long. This record belongs to a study of T cell responses to AZD1222 COVID-19 vaccine. Whole-study findings and limits: Most donors were white British and more were female, and clonal diversity was possibly underestimated. Vaccination with two AZD1222 doses was followed by a rise in Spike-specific TCR breadth and depth. Per reports, nearly half of all spike-specific TCRs target regions that are unmutated in variants.

Sequencing was performed with immunoSEQ multiplex PCR; in TCRdb, only in-frame clones are kept and a portion is missing. The sample records around 170,000 clones, about nine tenths being singletons. The starting material was peripheral blood, obtained 28 days after the second AZD1222 dose. The V and J genes are TRBV21-1 and TRBJ1-5. TRBV21-1 is annotated as a pseudogene. This receptor was obtained from an adult who received the AZD1222 COVID-19 vaccine. Here the CDR3 reads CASSLREAEYSNQPQHF. In DNA, the CDR3 is TGTGCCAGCAGCCTCCGTGAGGCTGAATATAGCAATCAGCCCCAGCATTTT.